A single sample gave rise to the 24 T cell receptor beta chains below, sequenced in a study of T cell responses to AZD1222 COVID-19 vaccine. Clones were sequenced by immunoSEQ multiplex PCR, and TCRdb holds only the in-frame ones, with some missing. The data show 150,000 to 200,000 clones, approximately 93% seen once. This sample comprised peripheral blood, obtained 28 days after the second AZD1222 dose. The receptors here all came from an adult who received the AZD1222 COVID-19 vaccine.

V usage is TRBV28 and J usage is TRBJ1-2; TRBD1 matches 11 bases. Trimming removed 5 bases from V and 7 bases from J; junction bases left unmatched: 9. The CDR3 has 15 amino acids. Germline CDR1 and CDR2: MDHEN and SYDVKM. The CDR3 DNA reads TGTGCCAGCAGTCCGAGGACAGGGGGCGCCTTTGGCTACACCTTC. Protein: CASSPRTGGAFGYTF.

The chain is built from TRBV15 and TRBJ2-1; D is unclear. Per germline, CDR1 LNHNV and CDR2 YYDKDF (reference sequence). This CDR3 has 17 residues. The germline V and J ends were trimmed by 0 bases and 6 bases, with 18 bases remaining between them. The chain's CDR3 is CATSRDKRRLVTNEQFF. CDR3 DNA: TGTGCCACCAGCAGAGATAAGCGACGACTCGTAACCAATGAGCAGTTCTTC. Using reference TRBV15 and TRBJ2-1 for the parts outside the CDR3, the full variable domain is DAMVIQNPRYQVTQFGKPVTLSCSQTLNHNVMYWYQQKSSQAPKLLFHYYDKDFNNEADTPDNFQSRRPNTSFCFLDIRSPGLGDTAMYLCATSRDKRRLVTNEQFFGPGTRLTVL.

This clone was seen a single time. The J gene is TRBJ1-6, the V gene TRBV30; 9 positions match TRBD1. With 2 bases clipped from V and 8 bases from J, the junction kept 4 bases outside the gene matches. The CDR3 consists of 14 residues. Germline V gene sequence: CDR1 GTSNPN, CDR2 SVGIG (reference sequence). CDR3 in amino acids: CAWSPGTGHSPLHF. In DNA, the CDR3 is TGTGCCTGGAGTCCTGGGACAGGGCATTCACCCCTCCACTTT.

The gene calls are TRBV11-3 and TRBJ2-3; D remains ambiguous. Germline loops: CDR1 SGHNT, CDR2 YENEEA. This CDR3 is built from 13 residues. Trimming shortened V by 4 bases and J by 12 bases, and 17 bases separated the two germline ends. This chain's CDR3 is CASSSRPVGSQYF. In DNA form, the CDR3 reads TGTGCCAGCAGCTCACGTCCGGTCGGGTCCCAGTATTTT.

The chain has TRBV3-1 (or the pseudogene TRBV3-2) and TRBJ1-2; D is ambiguous. CDR3 length: 14 residues. Trimming stripped 1 base from V and 0 bases from J, with 6 bases between. Germline V lookup: CDR1 LGHDT, CDR2 YNNKEL (reference sequence). The CDR3 here is CASSQAPSNYGYTF. DNA of the CDR3: TGTGCCAGCAGCCAAGCGCCCTCTAACTATGGCTACACCTTC.

The chain joins TRBV12-3 or TRBV12-4 to TRBJ2-2, with D unclear. The CDR3 runs 12 residues. Trimming pared 3 bases from V and 3 bases from J, leaving 2 bases between. For the CDR3, the DNA is TGTGCCAGCAGTTTCGACACCGGGGAGCTGTTTTTT. Its translation: CASSFDTGELFF.

This clone is a singleton in its sample. This chain connects TRBV6-5 to TRBJ1-5; D is unclear. This CDR3 has 16 residues. The germline V gene encodes CDR1 MNHEY and CDR2 SVGAGI. V shed 0 bases and J shed 4 bases, with 13 bases lying between them. The CDR3 nucleotides are TGTGCCAGCAGTTACTCACGTCCCACTCTAAATCAGCCCCAGCATTTT. Translating gives CASSYSRPTLNQPQHF.

This chain uses TRBV27 with TRBJ1-6; no reliable D call. V dropped 6 bases and J dropped 8 bases, with 8 bases sitting between them. Germline assignment: CDR1 MNHEY and CDR2 SMNVEV (reference sequence). The CDR3 is 12 amino acids. The DNA for the CDR3 is TGTGCCAGCAGCGAGGTTGATTCACCCCTCCACTTT. Residues: CASSEVDSPLHF.

This clone was found once. The V call is TRBV18, the J call TRBJ2-7, with a weak D call TRBD2 (6 bases). This CDR3 is built from 16 residues. V lost 3 bases, J lost 0 bases, and 15 bases lay in between. Germline assignment: CDR1 KGHSH and CDR2 LQKENI. As DNA, the CDR3 is TGTGCCAGCTCACCGTTTAGCGGACCGAGCTCCTACGAGCAGTACTTC. The encoded protein is CASSPFSGPSSYEQYF.

This clone was counted between two and nine times. The rearrangement uses TRBV7-2 and TRBJ1-1; the match to TRBD1 covers 7 bases. The trim removed 5 bases at V and 5 bases at J, leaving 5 bases unmatched. Germline CDR1 reads SGHTA; CDR2 reads FQGNSA. The CDR3 sequence is 13 residues long. The CDR3 loop reads CASSPTGITEAFF. The CDR3 bases are TGTGCCAGCAGCCCGACAGGGATTACTGAAGCTTTCTTT.

V is TRBV5-8 and J is TRBJ2-3; tentatively, D is TRBD2 (5 bases). Germline values: CDR1 SGHTS, CDR2 YDEGEE. Trimming shortened V by 9 bases and J by 0 bases, and 17 bases separated the two germline ends. The CDR3 consists of 15 residues. In DNA, the CDR3 is TGTGCCACCGGCCTAGGACTGTCTAGCACAGATACGCAGTATTTT. This codes for CATGLGLSSTDTQYF.

The chain joins TRBV5-4 to TRBJ2-1, with TRBD2 matching 10 bases. Germline CDR1 and CDR2: SGHNT and YYREEE (reference sequence). The length of the CDR3 is 15 residues. V dropped 4 bases and J dropped 8; count of bases not matched to a gene: 9. In DNA form, the CDR3 reads TGTGCCAGCAGCGTGGCGGCTAGCGGGAGACATGAGCAGTTCTTC. It specifies CASSVAASGRHEQFF.

This sequence joins TRBV19 and TRBJ2-1, with D unclear. Germline-derived CDR1 and CDR2 are LNHDA and SQIVND (reference sequence). Deletions cut 6 bases from V and 9 bases from J, with 18 bases between. CDR3 size: 14 residues. CDR3 protein: CASRRTPLRGEQFF. The DNA of the CDR3 is TGTGCCAGTAGGAGGACCCCGCTGCGCGGTGAGCAGTTCTTC.

This clone was observed a few times. V usage is TRBV30 and J usage is TRBJ1-5; D is undetermined. V shed 0 bases and J shed 6 bases, with 18 bases lying between them. The CDR3 is 16 amino acids. The V gene's germline CDR1 is GTSNPN and CDR2 SVGIG (reference sequence). CDR3 amino acids: CAWSVGREGDGQPQHF. The CDR3 DNA reads as TGTGCCTGGAGTGTAGGTCGGGAGGGCGACGGTCAGCCCCAGCATTTT.

This chain uses TRBV11-3 with TRBJ2-2, with D tentatively TRBD1 (5 bases). From germline, CDR1 is SGHNT and CDR2 YENEEA. The CDR3 is 15 amino acids. Between the trimmed V and J ends, which lost 3 bases and 6 bases, there was a span of 14 bases. DNA of the CDR3: TGTGCCAGCAGCTTGGTGTCCTTCAGGGCCGGGGAGCTGTTTTTT. Translated, it gives CASSLVSFRAGELFF.

This chain uses TRBV6-2 or TRBV6-3 with TRBJ1-4; D not certain. This CDR3 region has 15 residues. The germline gives CDR1 MNHEY, CDR2 SVGEGT. V lost 5 bases and J lost 0, with 10 bases in between. This chain's CDR3 is CASSRYGATNEKLFF. Written as DNA, the CDR3 is TGTGCCAGCAGTAGATACGGTGCAACTAATGAAAAACTGTTTTTT.

This rearrangement joins TRBV18 to TRBJ2-3; D may correspond to TRBD1 or TRBD2 (5 bases each). In germline, CDR1 is KGHSH, CDR2 LQKENI. Trimming shortened V by 5 bases and J by 3 bases, and 18 bases separated the two germline ends. The length of the CDR3 is 16 residues. The CDR3 bases are TGTGCCAGCTCATCCACCGGGCAGGGAGTAACAGATACGCAGTATTTT. It translates to CASSSTGQGVTDTQYF.

The V and J genes are TRBV19 and TRBJ2-1, with D perhaps matching TRBD1 (6 bases). The CDR3 consists of 14 residues. V dropped 5 bases and J dropped 8 bases, with 16 bases sitting between them. Per germline, CDR1 LNHDA and CDR2 SQIVND (reference sequence). The CDR3: CASSARQVNHEQFF. In nucleotides, the CDR3 is TGTGCCAGTAGTGCTCGACAGGTTAACCATGAGCAGTTCTTC.

This clone was observed a handful of times. This sequence joins TRBV28 and TRBJ2-5; D is perhaps TRBD1 (5 bases). The CDR3 spans 14 residues. Trimming cost V 3 bases and J 1 base, with 9 bases left between them. Germline V gene data show CDR1 as MDHEN and CDR2 as SYDVKM. CDR3 bases: TGTGCCAGCAGTTTGGAGACAGCCCAAGAGACCCAGTACTTC. Its translation is CASSLETAQETQYF.

There are a few counts of this clone. The V and J genes are TRBV7-3 and TRBJ2-7; either TRBD1 or TRBD2 may fit D (6 bases each). The germline V gene has CDR1 SGHTA and CDR2 FQGTGA. The CDR3 spans 16 residues. The ends were cut back, 4 bases at V and 4 bases at J, with 20 bases in the middle. The CDR3 protein is CASSSAWRGVVYEQYF. The CDR3 DNA reads as TGTGCCAGCAGCTCTGCCTGGAGGGGGGTGGTGTACGAGCAGTACTTC.

The chain has TRBV27 and TRBJ2-2; tentatively, D is TRBD1 (6 bases). In germline, CDR1 is MNHEY, CDR2 SMNVEV (reference sequence). V lost 6 bases, J lost 3 bases, and 11 bases lay in between. This CDR3 is built from 14 residues. The CDR3 DNA reads as TGTGCCAGCAGCTGGACAGTCCACACCGGGGAGCTGTTTTTT. Translated, it gives CASSWTVHTGELFF.

The rearrangement joins TRBV12-3 or TRBV12-4 to TRBJ1-2, with D perhaps TRBD1 (6 bases). This CDR3 is built from 13 residues. V was clipped by 3 bases and J by 8 bases, with 13 bases between them. CDR3 amino acids: CASSFGGAHGYTF. CDR3 coding DNA: TGTGCCAGCAGTTTTGGGGGGGCGCACGGCTACACCTTC.

This clone has just one count. This sequence joins TRBV7-9 and TRBJ1-2, with D perhaps TRBD1 (5 bases). The germline CDR1 and CDR2 sequences are SEHNR and FQNEAQ (reference sequence). Deletions cut 3 bases from V and 8 bases from J, with 16 bases between. This CDR3 spans 14 amino acids. CDR3 loop: CASSLLQDSSGYTF. Here the CDR3 DNA reads TGTGCCAGCAGCTTGCTACAGGATAGCAGCGGCTACACCTTC.

Here the CDR3 reads CASKFVGRNTEAFF. In DNA, the CDR3 is TGTGCCAGTAAGTTTGTGGGCAGGAACACTGAAGCTTTCTTT. The chain employs TRBV19 and TRBJ1-1; no clear D. V dropped 7 bases and J dropped 1 base, with 13 bases sitting between them. CDR1 is LNHDA and CDR2 is SQIVND in the germline V gene (reference sequence). This CDR3 comprises 14 residues.